This T cell receptor beta chain came from a study of T cell responses to AZD1222 COVID-19 vaccine. Findings and limits, study-wide: Targeting of unmutated variant regions was reportedly seen in nearly half of spike-specific TCRs. Donors skewed white British and female; clonal diversity was possibly underestimated. Just a handful of AZD1222 recipients were seropositive at baseline.

Points on this clone: Its antigen is not known. The same CDR3 can be traced to other DNA sequences in this sample.

Trimming took 3 bases from V and 4 from J, leaving 7 bases between them. CDR3 size: 13 residues. CDR1 LNHDA and CDR2 SQIVND come from the germline V gene (reference sequence). The data were produced by immunoSEQ multiplex PCR, yet TCRdb's version contains in-frame clones alone and is incomplete. The table has over 100,000 clones, 75% to 90% seen once; the top ten hold about 6%. The chain uses TRBV19 and TRBJ1-5; D remains unclear. Sequencing used peripheral blood, obtained on day 0 of AZD1222 vaccination. This receptor was identified in an adult in good health. CDR3 DNA: TGTGCCAGTAGTATTATCGGAAATCAGCCCCAGCATTTT. This encodes CASSIIGNQPQHF.